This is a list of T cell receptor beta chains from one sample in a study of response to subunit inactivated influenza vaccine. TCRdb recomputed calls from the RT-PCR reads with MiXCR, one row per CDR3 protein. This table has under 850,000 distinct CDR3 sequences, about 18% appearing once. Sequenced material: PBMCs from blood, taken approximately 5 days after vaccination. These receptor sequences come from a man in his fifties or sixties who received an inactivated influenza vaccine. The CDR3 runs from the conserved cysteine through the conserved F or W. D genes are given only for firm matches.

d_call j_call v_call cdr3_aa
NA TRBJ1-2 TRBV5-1 CASSLGRGRNYGYTF
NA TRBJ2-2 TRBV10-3 CAIWESGELFF
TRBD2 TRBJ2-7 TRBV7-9 CASSKGGGYEQYF
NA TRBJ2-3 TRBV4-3 CASSQDGGDTQYF
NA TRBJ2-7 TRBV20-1 CSARGQGPNYEQYF
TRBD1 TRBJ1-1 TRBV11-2 CASSLYRGVTDTEAFF
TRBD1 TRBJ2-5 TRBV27 CASSLLGTEREETQYF
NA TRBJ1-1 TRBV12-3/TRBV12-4 CASSPTETDWNRVMNTEAFF
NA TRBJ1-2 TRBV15 CATSRDLTDYYGYTF
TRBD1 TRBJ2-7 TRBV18 CASSPGGSYEQYF
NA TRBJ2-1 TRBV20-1 CSATYSGPTYNEQFF
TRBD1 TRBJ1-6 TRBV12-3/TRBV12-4 CASSSAGGARSPLHF
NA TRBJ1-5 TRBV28 CASSFGGMGGQPQHF
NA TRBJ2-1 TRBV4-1 CASSQDRRGQSYNEQFF
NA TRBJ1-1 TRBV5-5 CASSSGTLTEAFF
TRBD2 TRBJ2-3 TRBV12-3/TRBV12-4 CASSSTSGSFYTQYF
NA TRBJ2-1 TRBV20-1 CSARLTGRSYNEQFF
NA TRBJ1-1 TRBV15 CATSRLTGTANTEAFF
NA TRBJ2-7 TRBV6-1 CATRLLGEDYEQYF
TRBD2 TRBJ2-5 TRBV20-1 CSAQRGTSLETQYF
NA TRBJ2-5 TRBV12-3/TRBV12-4 CASSLGARAQYF
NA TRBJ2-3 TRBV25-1 CATLGSGLSTDTQYF
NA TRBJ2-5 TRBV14 CASSHPTLRGETQYF
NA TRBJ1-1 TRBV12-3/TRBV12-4 CASNGGANTEAFF
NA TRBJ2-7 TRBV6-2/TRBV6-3 CASSDGQPNYEQYF
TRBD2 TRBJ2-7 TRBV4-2 CASSPSHSGRAWEQYF
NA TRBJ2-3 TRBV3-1 CASSQPGTSFSTDTQYF
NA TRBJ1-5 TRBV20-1 CSAPLGQNNQPQHF
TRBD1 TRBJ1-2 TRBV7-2 CASSIRQGDGYTF
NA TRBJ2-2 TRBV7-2 CASSLTLVLGELFF
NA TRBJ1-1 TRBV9 CASSVVKEAEAFF
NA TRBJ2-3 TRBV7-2 CASSLDALWGDTQYF
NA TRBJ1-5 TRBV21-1 CASSLRTALNQPQHF
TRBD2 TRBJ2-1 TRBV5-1 CASSLAISGSRNEQFF
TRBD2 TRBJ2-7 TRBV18 CASSPPGLADYEQYF
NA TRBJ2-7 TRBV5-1 CASSLELSGEQYF
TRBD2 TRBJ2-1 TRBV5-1 CASSLVAGDSYNEQFF
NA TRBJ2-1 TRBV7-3 CASSPQWGNEQFF
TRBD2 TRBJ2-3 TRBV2 CASSVLAGRDTQYF
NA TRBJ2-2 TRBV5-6 CASSLSGALNTGELFF
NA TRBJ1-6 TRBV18 CASSPVGQYNSPLHF
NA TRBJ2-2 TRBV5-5 CASSLAGQGGTGELFF
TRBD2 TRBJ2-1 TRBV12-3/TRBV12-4 CASSEWSGIDNEQFF
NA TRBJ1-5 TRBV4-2 CASSPLSVTGSQPQHF
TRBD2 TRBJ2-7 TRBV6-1 CASTAGLANYEQYF
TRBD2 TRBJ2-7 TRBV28 CASSPLAGRYEQYF